This TCR beta chain was captured in a study of blood T cell repertoires in COVID-19. As for the study in general: Samples came from the United States, Italy and Spain, spanning acute and convalescent COVID-19. PBMCs, B-cell-depleted T cells, or T cells provided the cDNA or gDNA that made up the material.

This clone was observed a single time. In germline, CDR1 is MNHEY, CDR2 SMNVEV (reference sequence). This CDR3 has 15 amino acids. V shed 2 bases and J shed 1 base, with 11 bases lying between them. Original processing notes: Estimates of nucleated cell counts were drawn from the amplification of reference gene primers. The table came from immunoSEQ multiplex PCR; TCRdb's copy has only in-frame clones and leaves some out. That table is the source of V, J and clone size, and D and trimming were worked out from the DNA. The sample lists 100,000 to 120,000 clones, 75% to 85% occurring once. This clonotype was sampled from a woman aged 55-75 years with acute or convalescent COVID-19. The sequenced material came from peripheral blood. The V gene is TRBV27, the J gene TRBJ1-1, with a tentative D call TRBD1 (6 bases). The CDR3 region is CASSLNVRGNTEAFF. The DNA for the CDR3 is TGTGCCAGCAGTTTAAATGTCAGGGGGAACACTGAAGCTTTCTTT.